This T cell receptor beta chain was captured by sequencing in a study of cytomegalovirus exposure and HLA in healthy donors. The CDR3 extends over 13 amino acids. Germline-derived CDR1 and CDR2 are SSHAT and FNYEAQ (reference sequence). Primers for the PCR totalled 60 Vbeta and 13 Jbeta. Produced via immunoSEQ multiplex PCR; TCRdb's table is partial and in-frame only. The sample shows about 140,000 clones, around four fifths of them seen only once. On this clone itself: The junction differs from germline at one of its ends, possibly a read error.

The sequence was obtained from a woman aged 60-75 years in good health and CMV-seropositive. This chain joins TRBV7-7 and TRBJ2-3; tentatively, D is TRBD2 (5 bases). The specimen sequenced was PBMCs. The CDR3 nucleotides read TGTGCTAGCAGCAGGAGGACGCTAGATACGCAGTATTTT. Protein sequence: CASSRRTLDTQYF. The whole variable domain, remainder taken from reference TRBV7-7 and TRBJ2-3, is GAGVSQSPRYKVTKRGQDVTLRCDPISSHATLYWYQQALGQGPEFLTYFNYEAQPDKSGLPSDRFSAERPEGSISTLTIQRTEQRDSAMYRCASSRRTLDTQYFGPGTRLTVL.